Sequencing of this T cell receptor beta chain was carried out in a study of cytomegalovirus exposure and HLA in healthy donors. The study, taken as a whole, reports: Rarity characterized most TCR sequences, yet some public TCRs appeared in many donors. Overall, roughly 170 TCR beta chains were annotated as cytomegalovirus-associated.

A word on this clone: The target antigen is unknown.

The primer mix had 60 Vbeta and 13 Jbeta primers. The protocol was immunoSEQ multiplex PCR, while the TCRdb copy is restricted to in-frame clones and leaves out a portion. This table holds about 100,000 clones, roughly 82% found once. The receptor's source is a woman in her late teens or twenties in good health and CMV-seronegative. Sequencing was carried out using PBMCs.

The CDR3 protein is CASSQTSGFNYNEQFF. CDR3 nucleotides: TGTGCCAGCAGTCAGACTAGCGGCTTTAACTACAATGAGCAGTTCTTC. The chain couples TRBV28 to TRBJ2-1; TRBD2 matches at 9 bases. This CDR3 comprises 16 residues. V dropped 5 bases and J dropped 3; count of bases not matched to a gene: 8. In germline, CDR1 is MDHEN, CDR2 SYDVKM.